One and the same sample provided the 21 T cell receptor beta chains below, sequenced in a study of a mutant IDH1 vaccine in newly diagnosed glioma (dated by TCRdb to about 2021). Receptors were amplified or captured by the immunoSEQ multiplex PCR assay. Here the immuneACCESS table is served through TCRdb, limited to in-frame sequences with V and J called. Missing clones are a known gap in these copies; in checked studies unresolved V genes cover under half, and the rest lacks a known reason. Here the sample has tens of thousands of clones; less than 90% occur a single time. The ten largest make up over 2.5% of the sample. Their antigens remain unidentified. Interpreted using the paper, the time point label stands for: week 47, end of study. A 20-mer mutant IDH1 peptide at 300 micrograms in Montanide made up each vaccine dose, which was injected subcutaneously together with topical imiquimod. This specimen was PBMCs, taken from a glioma patient whose treatment included an IDH1 peptide vaccine. Receptor source: a woman aged 45-65 years with glioma.

The sample holds one count of this clone. This chain uses TRBV9 with TRBJ2-3; TRBD1 agrees at 9 bases. Unmatched junction bases numbered 3, after V lost 2 bases and J lost 5 bases. Per the germline V gene, CDR1 is SGDLS and CDR2 is YYNGEE. The CDR3 length is 14 residues. CDR3: CASSVGQGVDTQYF. CDR3 DNA: TGTGCCAGCAGCGTGGGACAGGGCGTAGATACGCAGTATTTT.

The chain employs TRBV27 and TRBJ1-1; no reliable D call. The CDR3 loop spans 14 amino acids. V shed 1 base and J shed 3 bases, with 9 bases lying between them. Germline V gene data show CDR1 as MNHEY and CDR2 as SMNVEV (reference sequence). CDR3 protein: CASSLLSGDTEAFF. The DNA of the CDR3 is TGTGCCAGCAGTTTATTATCTGGTGACACTGAAGCTTTCTTT.

CDR3 nucleotides: TGTGCCAGCAGCTCCCAAACAGGCGGCCGGAAAGAGCAGTACTTC. Translating it yields CASSSQTGGRKEQYF. V usage is TRBV5-4 and J usage is TRBJ2-7, with D perhaps TRBD1 (5 bases). The ends were cut back, 3 bases at V and 7 bases at J, with 20 bases in the middle. CDR1 and CDR2 (germline): SGHNT, YYREEE (reference sequence). The CDR3 runs 15 residues.

The chain recombines TRBV6-1 with TRBJ1-1; 8 bases align to TRBD1. The V gene end was trimmed by 5 bases and the J gene end by 0 bases; junction bases not matched to a gene: 2. Germline V gene data show CDR1 as MNHNS and CDR2 as SASEGT. The CDR3 spans 14 residues. The CDR3 coding sequence is TGTGCCAGCAGTCCGACAGGGGTGAACACTGAAGCTTTCTTT. Its protein product is CASSPTGVNTEAFF.

The chain uses TRBV5-1 and TRBJ2-3; D tentatively reads TRBD1 or TRBD2 (5 bases each). Germline loops: CDR1 SGHRS, CDR2 YFSETQ. This CDR3 region has 13 residues. Trimming left V 0 bases short and J 6 bases short, with 8 bases between. CDR3 sequence reads: CASSLGWGDTQYF. The CDR3 DNA reads TGCGCCAGCAGCTTGGGATGGGGGGATACGCAGTATTTT.

The chain combines TRBV5-6 with TRBJ1-2; perhaps TRBD1 as D (5 bases). Germline CDR1 is SGHDT and CDR2 is YYEEEE. CDR3 length: 13 residues. With 4 bases removed from V and 5 bases from J, the gap between germline ends came to 12 bases. The CDR3 is CASSRREGYGYTF. DNA for the CDR3: TGTGCCAGCAGCCGCAGGGAGGGGTATGGCTACACCTTC.

J is TRBJ2-7 and V is TRBV9, with 9 bases aligning to TRBD1. The CDR3 runs to 15 residues. With 4 bases clipped from V and 0 bases from J, the junction kept 5 bases outside the gene matches. Looked up from germline, CDR1 is SGDLS and CDR2 is YYNGEE. DNA for the CDR3: TGTGCCAGCAGCCAACAGGGGGCCCCCTCCTACGAGCAGTACTTC. As protein: CASSQQGAPSYEQYF. Variable domain in full (rest from reference TRBV9 and TRBJ2-7): DSGVTQTPKHLITATGQRVTLRCSPRSGDLSVYWYQQSLDQGLQFLIQYYNGEERAKGNILERFSAQQFPDLHSELNLSSLELGDSALYFCASSQQGAPSYEQYFGPGTRLTVT.

The gene calls are TRBV11-2 and TRBJ1-1; D is perhaps TRBD1 (6 bases). Trimming stripped 5 bases from V and 11 bases from J, with 18 bases between. This CDR3 is 13 amino acids long. CDR1 and CDR2 (germline): SGHAT, FQNNGV. CDR3 residues: CASSLDRASAAFF. The CDR3 region has the DNA TGTGCCAGCAGCCTGGACAGAGCATCGGCCGCTTTCTTT. The entire variable domain, with the rest obtained from reference TRBV11-2 and TRBJ1-1, is as follows: EAGVAQSPRYKIIEKRQSVAFWCNPISGHATLYWYQQILGQGPKLLIQFQNNGVVDDSQLPKDRFSAERLKGVDSTLKIQPAKLEDSAVYLCASSLDRASAAFFGQGTRLTVV.

J is TRBJ1-3 and V is TRBV29-1; D unclear. This CDR3 has 12 amino acids. Germline V CDR1 and CDR2: SQVTM, ANQGSEA. Trimming shortened V by 4 bases and J by 0 bases, and 4 bases separated the two germline ends. For the CDR3, the DNA is TGCAGCGTTGGTATCTCTGGAAACACCATATATTTT. Translation gives CSVGISGNTIYF. Full variable domain (outside the CDR3, taken from reference TRBV29-1 and TRBJ1-3): SAVISQKPSRDICQRGTSLTIQCQVDSQVTMMFWYRQQPGQSLTLIATANQGSEATYESGFVIDKFPISRPNLTFSTLTVSNMSPEDSSIYLCSVGISGNTIYFGEGSWLTVV.

The gene calls are TRBV29-1 and TRBJ2-5, with unresolved D. The J call is in doubt because the DNA end fits TRBJ2-7 better. Germline V gives CDR1 SQVTM, CDR2 ANQGSEA. The CDR3 has 10 amino acids. CDR3 in amino acids: CSVVGYEQYF. The CDR3 DNA sequence: TGCAGCGTTGTTGGTTACGAGCAGTACTTC.

The V call is TRBV19, the J call TRBJ1-2; 7 positions match TRBD1. The CDR3 spans 16 residues. Unmatched junction bases numbered 9, after V lost 0 bases and J lost 5 bases. Germline CDR1 reads LNHDA; CDR2 reads SQIVND (reference sequence). This CDR3 is CASSIDHGTAPYGYTF. The DNA for the CDR3 is TGTGCCAGTAGTATAGATCACGGGACAGCCCCATATGGCTACACCTTC. The variable domain in full, with the rest retrieved from reference TRBV19 and TRBJ1-2, is DGGITQSPKYLFRKEGQNVTLSCEQNLNHDAMYWYRQDPGQGLRLIYYSQIVNDFQKGDIAEGYSVSREKKESFPLTVTSAQKNPTAFYLCASSIDHGTAPYGYTFGSGTRLTVV.

The rearrangement uses TRBV9 and TRBJ2-7, with 8 bases identical to TRBD1. There are 15 residues in the CDR3. CDR1 is SGDLS and CDR2 is YYNGEE in the germline V gene. V shed 2 bases and J 2 bases; nucleotides not matched to a gene: 6. CDR3 DNA sequence: TGTGCCAGCAGCGTTGCCGGGACAGGCCCCTACGAGCAGTACTTC. The encoded protein is CASSVAGTGPYEQYF.

In this sample, this clone turned up once. The gene calls are TRBV18 and TRBJ2-4, with a tentative D call TRBD2 (6 bases). From germline, CDR1 is KGHSH and CDR2 LQKENI. The CDR3 covers 15 residues. Trimming pared 2 bases from V and 2 bases from J, leaving 10 bases between. The CDR3 protein is CASSPGGVTKNIQYF. The CDR3 nucleotides are TGTGCCAGCTCACCAGGCGGGGTTACCAAAAACATTCAGTACTTC.

The rearrangement uses TRBV2 and TRBJ1-1; a weak D match, TRBD1 (6 bases). Germline V gene sequence: CDR1 SNHLY, CDR2 FYNNEI. Trimming removed 4 bases at V and 4 bases at J, with 13 bases between. This CDR3 spans 14 amino acids. CDR3 in amino acids: CASSVNTGTTEAFF. DNA for the CDR3: TGTGCCAGCAGTGTTAACACAGGGACCACTGAAGCTTTCTTT.

This sequence joins TRBV5-5 and TRBJ1-4, with 12 bases identical to TRBD1. Germline V gene sequence: CDR1 SGHKS, CDR2 YYEKEE (reference sequence). V lost 0 bases to trimming and J lost 4 bases; unmatched junction nucleotides: 4. CDR3 length: 17 amino acids. Here the CDR3 reads CASSLGDRGLSNEKLFF. The DNA of the CDR3 is TGTGCCAGCAGCTTGGGGGACAGGGGGCTAAGTAATGAAAAACTGTTTTTT.

The chain links TRBV19 to TRBJ1-5, with D hard to call. V lost 3 bases to trimming and J lost 7 bases, with 10 bases between them. CDR3 length: 13 amino acids. Germline assignment: CDR1 LNHDA and CDR2 SQIVND (reference sequence). Written as DNA, the CDR3 is TGTGCCAGTAGTATTATGGGAGGACAGCCCCAGCATTTT. This gives the protein CASSIMGGQPQHF. Combining the CDR3 with reference TRBV19 and TRBJ1-5 gives the whole variable domain DGGITQSPKYLFRKEGQNVTLSCEQNLNHDAMYWYRQDPGQGLRLIYYSQIVNDFQKGDIAEGYSVSREKKESFPLTVTSAQKNPTAFYLCASSIMGGQPQHFGDGTRLSIL.

This chain joins TRBV30 and TRBJ1-6; D not certain. V lost 0 bases to trimming and J lost 11 bases, with 11 bases between them. Germline CDR1 is GTSNPN and CDR2 is SVGIG (reference sequence). This CDR3 has 13 amino acids. The CDR3 coding sequence is TGTGCCTGGAGTGTATCCCCCGAGGCACCCCTCCACTTT. This translates into CAWSVSPEAPLHF.

V is TRBV5-6 and J is TRBJ1-2; weak D call: TRBD1 (5 bases). This CDR3 spans 14 amino acids. CDR1 is SGHDT and CDR2 is YYEEEE in the germline V gene. Deletions cut 0 bases from V and 0 bases from J, with 6 bases between. The CDR3 reads CASSLARANYGYTF. CDR3 nucleotides: TGTGCCAGCAGCTTGGCCAGGGCTAACTATGGCTACACCTTC.

The gene calls are TRBV7-9 and TRBJ1-1, with D perhaps TRBD1 (5 bases). V lost 8 bases and J 6 bases, leaving 16 bases between the germline ends. The CDR3 is made up of 13 amino acids. The germline CDR1 and CDR2 sequences are SEHNR and FQNEAQ (reference sequence). The DNA of the CDR3 is TGTGCCAGCTCCCCCCAGGGATGGGCTGAAGCTTTCTTT. Its protein is CASSPQGWAEAFF.

The rearrangement links TRBV7-9 to TRBJ1-2; TRBD1 matches 7 bases. The trim removed 4 bases at V and 7 bases at J, leaving 9 bases unmatched. This CDR3 spans 14 amino acids. CDR1 and CDR2 (germline): SEHNR, FQNEAQ (reference sequence). The CDR3 sequence is CASSSLEGAPGYTF. The CDR3 nucleotides read TGTGCCAGCAGCTCGCTTGAGGGGGCCCCTGGCTACACCTTC.

This chain links TRBV7-6 with TRBJ1-4; maybe TRBD1 (5 bases). The V and J ends lost 1 base and 7 bases respectively, with 13 bases between them. CDR3 length equals 15 residues. Per the germline V gene, CDR1 is SGHVS and CDR2 is FNYEAQ. The CDR3 region is CASSLGGGAGEKLFF. For the CDR3, the DNA is TGTGCCAGCAGCTTAGGCGGAGGGGCCGGTGAAAAACTGTTTTTT.